This TCR beta chain is from a study of shared clonotypes between healthy human individuals. Study-wide results and caveats: Richness estimates generally favored naive over memory subsets.

This clone came up once. Its antigen remains unknown. On sorted subsets, replicate PCRs used 200 to 250 ng DNA, or 30,000 or so T cell genomes. TCRdb keeps only in-frame clones here, not all; method: immunoSEQ multiplex PCR. This sample yields 2.3 million or so clones, of which just over 90% are seen a single time; under 0.45% belongs to the top ten. This sequence was found in a man younger than 35 in good health. Some clones in this sample may be carry-over from other donors' samples. The sequenced material came from naive CD4+ T cells from PBMCs. Described subset: CD45RA+ positively selected.

Here the CDR3 DNA reads TGCAGAAGCGGGAGCTCCTACGAGCAGTACTTC. This encodes CRSGSSYEQYF. This chain joins TRBV20-1 and TRBJ2-7, with 8 bases aligning to TRBD2. The CDR3 is 11 amino acids. The germline V gene encodes CDR1 DFQATT and CDR2 SNEGSKA (reference sequence).